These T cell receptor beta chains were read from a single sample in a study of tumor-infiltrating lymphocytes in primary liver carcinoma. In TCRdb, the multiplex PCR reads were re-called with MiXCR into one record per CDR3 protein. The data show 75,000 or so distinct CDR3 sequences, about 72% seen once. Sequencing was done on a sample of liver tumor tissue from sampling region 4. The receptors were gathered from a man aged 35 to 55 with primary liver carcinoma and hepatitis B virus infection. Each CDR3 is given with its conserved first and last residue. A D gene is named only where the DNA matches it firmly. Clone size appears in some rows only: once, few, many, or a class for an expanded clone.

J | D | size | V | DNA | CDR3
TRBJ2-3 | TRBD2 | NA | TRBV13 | TGTTCTAGCAGCTTATCCGGGACTAGCAGAAACACAGATACGCAGTATTTT | CSSSLSGTSRNTDTQYF
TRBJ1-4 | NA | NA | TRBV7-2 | TGTGCCAGCAGCTTAGCAAGACAAGTAACTGATGAAAAACTGTTTTTT | CASSLARQVTDEKLFF
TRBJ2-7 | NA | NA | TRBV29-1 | TGCAGCGCTAAAGGCAACTTCTACGAGCAGTACTTC | CSAKGNFYEQYF
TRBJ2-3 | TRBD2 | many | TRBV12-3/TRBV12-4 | TGTGCCAGCAGTTTAGCGCTAGCGGGAGATACGCAGTATTTT | CASSLALAGDTQYF
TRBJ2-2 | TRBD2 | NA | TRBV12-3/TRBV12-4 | TGTGCCAGCAGGCCCCCCCGGGTCCCAGGGACTAGAGGGAGAAGAAACACCGGGGAGCTGTTTTTT | CASRPPRVPGTRGRRNTGELFF
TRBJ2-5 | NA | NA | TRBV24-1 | TGTGCCACCAGTGCCTCTGGTTCGCCGGAGACCCAGTACTTC | CATSASGSPETQYF
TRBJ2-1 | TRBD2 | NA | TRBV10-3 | TGTGCCATTAGTTTAGCGGGAGGATGGTACAATGAGCAGTTCTTC | CAISLAGGWYNEQFF
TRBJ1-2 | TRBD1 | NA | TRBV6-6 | TGTGCCAACAGTCACGGACAGGGAGCTAACTATGGCCACACCTTC | CANSHGQGANYGHTF
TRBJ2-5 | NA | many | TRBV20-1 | TGCAGTGCTGAGCGGAACCCCCAAGAGACCCAGTACTTC | CSAERNPQETQYF
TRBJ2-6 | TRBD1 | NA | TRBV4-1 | TGCGCCAACAGCGACCGGGACAGGGCTTTTGGGGCCAACATCCTGACTTTC | CANSDRDRAFGANILTF
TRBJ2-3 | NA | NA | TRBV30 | TGTGCCTGGAGTGTGGGTCGACTTTCCCCGGGGGATACGCAGTATTTT | CAWSVGRLSPGDTQYF
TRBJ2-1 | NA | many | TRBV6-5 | TGTGCCAGCAGGGCGACTTCGAATGAGCAGTTCTTC | CASRATSNEQFF
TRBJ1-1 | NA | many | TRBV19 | TGTGCCAGTAGTCAAAGGGAGAACACTGAAGCTTTCTTT | CASSQRENTEAFF
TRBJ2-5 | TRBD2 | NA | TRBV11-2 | TGTGCCAGCAGCTTAGGACTAGCGGGCGGGAGAGACCAGTACTTC | CASSLGLAGGRDQYF
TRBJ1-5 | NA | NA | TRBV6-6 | TGTGCCAGCAGACCCGGGACGTATACCAATCAGCCCCAGCATTTT | CASRPGTYTNQPQHF
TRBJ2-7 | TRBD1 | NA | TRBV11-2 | TGTGCCAGCAGCTCCCCCACAGGGGGCGCTGACAGACACGAGCAGTACTTC | CASSSPTGGADRHEQYF
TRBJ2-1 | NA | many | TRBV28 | TGTGCCACCTCCCTGGGGCGGCGCCCTGGCTATGAGCAGTTCTTC | CATSLGRRPGYEQFF
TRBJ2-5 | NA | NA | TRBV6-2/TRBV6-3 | TGTGGCAGCAGCCCCGAAGAGATCCAGTGCTTC | CGSSPEEIQCF
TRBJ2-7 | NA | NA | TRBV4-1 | TGTGCCAGCAGCCAATCTTCTAAGGGATACGGGCAGTATTTC | CASSQSSKGYGQYF
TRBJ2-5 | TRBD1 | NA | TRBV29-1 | TGCAGAGTTGACACGGCAGGGGGTCCGTACCAAGAGACCCAGTACTTC | CRVDTAGGPYQETQYF
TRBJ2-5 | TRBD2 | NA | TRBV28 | TGTGCCAGCAATCTAGGGCGGGAGGCCCAGTACTTC | CASNLGREAQYF
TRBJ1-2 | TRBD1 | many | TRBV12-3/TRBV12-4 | TGTGCCAGCAGCCGCGGGGGGACAGGGGACCGAGCTAACTATGGCTACACCTTC | CASSRGGTGDRANYGYTF
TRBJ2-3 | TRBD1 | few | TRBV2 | TGTGCCAGCAGTCGAGGGACAGGGGGATTCACAGATACGCAGTATTTT | CASSRGTGGFTDTQYF
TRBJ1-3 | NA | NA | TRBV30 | TGTGCCTGGAGTGTGGGAGGGATTGGAAACACCATATATTTT | CAWSVGGIGNTIYF
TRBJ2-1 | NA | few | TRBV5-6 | TGTGCCAGCAGCTTGGGTCTTAGCAGACTCTCCAATGAGCAGTTCTTC | CASSLGLSRLSNEQFF
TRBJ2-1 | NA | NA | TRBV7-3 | TGTGCCAGCAGCTTAAATGCAGAGATGCAGTTCTTC | CASSLNAEMQFF
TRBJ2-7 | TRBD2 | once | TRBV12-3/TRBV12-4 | TGTGCCAGCAGCGAAACGGCTAGCGGGGACTTAGGCTACTTC | CASSETASGDLGYF
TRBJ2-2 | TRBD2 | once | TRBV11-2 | TGCGCCAGCAGCCTGTTAGCGGGAGGGCCGGGGGCCGGGGAGCTGTTTTTT | CASSLLAGGPGAGELFF
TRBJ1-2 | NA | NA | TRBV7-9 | TGTGCCAGCAGCTTGGAGACGGCCGGGAGAGGCTACACCTTC | CASSLETAGRGYTF
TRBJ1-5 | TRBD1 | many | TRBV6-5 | TGTGCCAGCAGTTCTGGACAGGGCAATCAGCCCCAGCATTTT | CASSSGQGNQPQHF
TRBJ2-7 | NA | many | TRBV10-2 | TGCGCCAGCAGACAACCGGGACCAGCCGAGCAGTACTTC | CASRQPGPAEQYF
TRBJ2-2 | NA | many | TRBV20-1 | TGCAGTGCTAAAGGCGTAGGGGCAAACACCGGGGAGCTGTTTTTT | CSAKGVGANTGELFF
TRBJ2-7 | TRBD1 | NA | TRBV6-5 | TGTGCCAACAGCTCCACCGACAGGGGCTACGAGCAATACTTC | CANSSTDRGYEQYF
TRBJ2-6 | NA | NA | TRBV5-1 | TGCGCCAGCAGCTTACAGGCAGGGTGCTACTCTGGGGCCAACGTCCTGACTTTC | CASSLQAGCYSGANVLTF
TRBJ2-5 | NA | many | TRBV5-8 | TGTGCCAGCAGCTTGGTGATAGAGACCCAGTACTTC | CASSLVIETQYF